In its sample, the clone carrying this TCR beta chain was seen many times. Its antigen is undetermined. This record belongs to a study of T-cell reconstitution after alpha-beta-depleted transplantation in children. Findings and limits, study-wide: Surviving recipient T cells and thymic progenitors accounted for the high day-60 TCRbeta diversity observed in some patients.

This CDR3 is 14 amino acids long. Trimming removed 0 bases from V and 4 bases from J, with 10 bases in between. CDR1 SGHRS and CDR2 YFSETQ come from the germline V gene. Unique molecular identifiers featured in how the TCRbeta library was prepared. TCRdb reprocessed the PCR reads with MiXCR, giving one entry per CDR3 protein. The sample shows tens of thousands of distinct CDR3 sequences, over 4.5% of them seen only once. This clonotype originated in a boy in the first two years of life who had a stem cell transplant for acute myeloid leukemia, so the T cells may come from the graft donor. The sample was PBMCs, mostly from graft donor cells, taken 180 days after TCRalphabeta/CD19-depleted stem cell transplant. This chain joins TRBV5-1 and TRBJ2-5; possibly TRBD1 for D (5 bases). The chain's CDR3 is CASSLVVQGETQYF. The CDR3 DNA reads TGCGCCAGCAGCTTGGTGGTCCAGGGAGAGACCCAGTACTTC.